Included here is one T cell receptor beta chain sequence, with context. Trimming took 5 bases from V and 0 from J, leaving 16 bases between them. Germline V gene sequence: CDR1 SGHTA, CDR2 FQGNSA. This CDR3 is built from 16 residues. This entry comes from a study of patients and donors after allogeneic stem cell transplantation. One entry per CDR3 protein results from TCRdb running MiXCR on the RT-PCR reads. The sample shows about 110,000 distinct CDR3 sequences, roughly 37% of them seen only once. What was sequenced was blood, either unsorted or a sorted T cell fraction (not recorded which). This TCR was sampled from a human donor who was either an allogeneic HSCT recipient or a stem cell or donor lymphocyte infusion donor (not recorded which). It is not recorded whose cells these are; they may come from a transplant donor. The chain links TRBV7-2 to TRBJ1-1; D ambiguous. CDR3 protein: CASSTLSHTMNTEAFF. For the CDR3, the DNA is TGTGCCAGCAGCACTCTCTCCCATACTATGAACACTGAAGCTTTCTTT. Looking up the rest from reference TRBV7-2 and TRBJ1-1 gives the full variable domain: GAGVSQSPSNKVTEKGKDVELRCDPISGHTALYWYRQSLGQGLEFLIYFQGNSAPDKSGLPSDRFSAERTGGSVSTLTIQRTQQEDSAVYLCASSTLSHTMNTEAFFGQGTRLTVV.